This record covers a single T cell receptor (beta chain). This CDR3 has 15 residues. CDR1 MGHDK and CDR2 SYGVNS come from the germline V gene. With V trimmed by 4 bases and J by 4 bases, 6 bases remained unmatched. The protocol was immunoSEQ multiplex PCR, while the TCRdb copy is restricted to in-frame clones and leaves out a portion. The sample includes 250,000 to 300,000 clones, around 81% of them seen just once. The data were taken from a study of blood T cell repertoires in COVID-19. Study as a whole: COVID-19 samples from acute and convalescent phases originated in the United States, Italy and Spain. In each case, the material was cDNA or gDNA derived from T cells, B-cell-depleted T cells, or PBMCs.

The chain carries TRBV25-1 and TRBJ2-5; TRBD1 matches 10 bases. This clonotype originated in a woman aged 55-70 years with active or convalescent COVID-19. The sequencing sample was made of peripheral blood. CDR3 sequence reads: CASSVLGQGGETQYF. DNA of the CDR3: TGTGCCAGCAGTGTCCTAGGACAGGGGGGAGAGACCCAGTACTTC.